This TCR beta chain came from a study of human T cells and chemical hapten exposure. Study information: Per-sample TCR yield variation was attributed mainly to small pooled library volume differences.

The germline CDR1 and CDR2 sequences are SGHTA and FQGNSA. The CDR3 loop spans 18 amino acids. Individual cDNA molecules (in the library) carried attached unique molecular identifiers. As processed by the authors: A per-sample median of roughly 91,000 TCRs was observed, with a range of roughly 20,000 to 690,600. TCRdb reanalysed the 5' RACE reads using MiXCR and keeps one entry per CDR3 protein. The V and J calls and clone size are TCRdb's, not the authors'. The sample yields 130,000 or so distinct CDR3 sequences, around 4% seen once. The authors extracted total RNA from unfractionated whole blood. Concerning this clonotype itself: Its antigen is currently unknown. This may be a read error: a much more frequent sequence differs by one nucleotide.

Study observations and caveats: DPC sensitization did not alter TCRs above 1 in 1000 frequency.

The source is a female donor in good health. The rearrangement uses TRBV7-2 and TRBJ2-7, with 11 nucleotides matching TRBD2. The CDR3 sequence: CDSSRITAGLAELYEQYF. CDR3 bases: TGTGACAGCAGCAGAATAACCGCGGGACTAGCGGAACTATACGAGCAGTACTTC.